This T cell receptor beta chain was profiled in a study of blood T cell repertoires in COVID-19. Germline values: CDR1 SNHLY, CDR2 FYNNEI. This CDR3 is 15 amino acids long. J lost 8 bases, V lost 4 bases, and 5 bases had no gene match. Per the study methods: Estimation of nucleated cell counts relied on the amplification of reference gene primers. Sequenced by immunoSEQ multiplex PCR; TCRdb stores in-frame clones only, minus some. Clone size and V and J calls were adopted from that table, with D and trimming inferred from the DNA. The profile shows fewer than 200,000 clones, 80% of them singletons. This clone occurred a few times.

The specimen was peripheral blood. The genes are TRBV2 and TRBJ2-3; 14 nucleotides align to TRBD2. This clonotype originated in a man between 60 and 70 years old with acute or convalescent COVID-19. The CDR3 region is CASSGGLAGGSTQYF. As DNA, the CDR3 is TGTGCCAGCAGTGGAGGACTAGCGGGGGGTAGTACGCAGTATTTT.